This T cell receptor beta chain appears in the sequencing data of a study of blood T cell repertoires in COVID-19. Turning to the study itself: Collection of acute and convalescent COVID-19 samples took place in the United States, Italy and Spain. PBMCs, B-cell-depleted T cells, or T cells provided the cDNA or gDNA that made up the material.

This CDR3 has 12 residues. In germline, CDR1 is GTSNPN, CDR2 SVGIG (reference sequence). V gave up 0 bases and J gave up 5 bases, with 7 bases separating them. Original analysis: Amplification of reference gene primers provided the estimated nucleated cell counts. Sequencing used immunoSEQ multiplex PCR; TCRdb keeps in-frame clones, though not all of them. V, J and clone size were drawn from that table, and D and trimming were deduced from the DNA. The table records over 150,000 clones, around 87% of them present only once. The sample was peripheral blood. The chain couples TRBV30 to TRBJ2-5; D gene uncertain. The sequence came from a man aged 35-49 years with active or convalescent COVID-19. The CDR3 bases are TGTGCCTGGAGTGTACGGAGCGAGACCCAGTACTTC. Translation: CAWSVRSETQYF. Supplemented by reference TRBV30 and TRBJ2-5, the full variable domain reads SQTIHQWPATLVQPVGSPLSLECTVEGTSNPNLYWYRQAAGRGLQLLFYSVGIGQISSEVPQNLSASRPQDRQFILSSKKLLLSDSGFYLCAWSVRSETQYFGPGTRLLVL.